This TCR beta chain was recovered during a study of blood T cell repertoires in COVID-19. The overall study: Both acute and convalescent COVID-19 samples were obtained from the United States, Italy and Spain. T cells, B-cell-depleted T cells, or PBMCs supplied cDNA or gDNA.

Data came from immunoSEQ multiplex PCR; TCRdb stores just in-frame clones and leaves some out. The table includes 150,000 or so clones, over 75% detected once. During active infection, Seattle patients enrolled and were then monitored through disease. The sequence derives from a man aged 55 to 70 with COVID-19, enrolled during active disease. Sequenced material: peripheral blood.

The CDR3 region is CASSFRDRGGELFF. DNA for the CDR3: TGTGCCAGCAGTTTCCGGGACAGGGGCGGGGAGCTGTTTTTT. The chain employs TRBV27 and TRBJ2-2; TRBD1 matches 10 bases. CDR1 and CDR2 (germline): MNHEY, SMNVEV (reference sequence). The CDR3 length is 14 residues. V gave up 3 bases and J gave up 7 bases; unmatched junction bases: 2.